A selection of T cell receptor beta chains follows, all from one sample in a study of T-cell reconstitution after alpha-beta-depleted transplantation in children. TCRdb re-called the PCR reads with MiXCR, one entry per CDR3 protein. The table includes about 600,000 distinct CDR3 sequences, more than 20% detected once. The sequenced sample was PBMCs, mostly from graft donor cells, obtained 360 days after TCRalphabeta/CD19-depleted stem cell transplant. These TCRs come from a boy under three years old who had a stem cell transplant for acute myeloid leukemia, so the T cells may come from the graft donor. Each CDR3 is given with its conserved first and last residue. The D gene is left open where the match is weak. Clone size appears in some rows only: once, few, many, or a class for an expanded clone.

abundance | j_gene | d_gene | v_gene | CDR3nt | CDR3aa
once | TRBJ2-2 | - | TRBV7-2 | TGTGCCAGCACCGCGAACAGGACAGCGAACACCGGGGAGCTGTTTTTT | CASTANRTANTGELFF
few | TRBJ2-7 | TRBD1 | TRBV12-3/TRBV12-4 | TGTGCCAGCAGTGCACGACAGGGTGGCGAGCAGTACTTC | CASSARQGGEQYF
many | TRBJ1-1 | - | TRBV14 | TGTGCCAGCAGTTCGACAGCATACACTGAAGCTTTCTTT | CASSSTAYTEAFF
many | TRBJ2-2 | - | TRBV20-1 | TGCAGTGCTAGAGAGCAGGGTACCGGGGAGCTGTTTTTT | CSAREQGTGELFF
few | TRBJ1-6 | - | TRBV14 | TGTGCCAGCAGCCAAGTTGGGGACGTTCGGAAGCCCCTCCACTTT | CASSQVGDVRKPLHF
- | TRBJ2-7 | - | TRBV6-5 | TGTGCCAGCAGTTACGCTAGCGAGCAGTACTTC | CASSYASEQYF
many | TRBJ1-5 | - | TRBV20-1 | TGCAGTGCTAGAGCGGGGACTTATAGCAATCAGCCCCAGCATTTT | CSARAGTYSNQPQHF
many | TRBJ2-7 | - | TRBV20-1 | TGCAGTGCTAGAGATTGGGGATCCGAGCAGTACTTC | CSARDWGSEQYF
- | TRBJ2-5 | - | TRBV5-1 | TGCGCCAGCAGCTTGGGGGACGGTCAAGAGACCCAGTACTTC | CASSLGDGQETQYF
- | TRBJ2-1 | TRBD1 | TRBV6-5 | TGTGCCAGCAGTTACTCCACAGGGGGCGAGCAGTTCTTC | CASSYSTGGEQFF
- | TRBJ2-3 | - | TRBV7-9 | TGTGCCAGCAGCCGGGGCCATCCGCAGTATTTT | CASSRGHPQYF
- | TRBJ2-2 | - | TRBV5-6 | TGTGCCAGCAGCTTGATTGACAGGACCGGGGAGCTGTTTTTT | CASSLIDRTGELFF
many | TRBJ2-7 | - | TRBV27 | TGTGCCAGCAGTTCAACTAGCTCCTACGAGCAGTACTTC | CASSSTSSYEQYF